These 8 T cell receptor beta chains were all obtained from the same sample, sequenced in a study of blood T cell repertoires in COVID-19. Assay: immunoSEQ multiplex PCR; the TCRdb copy retains only in-frame clones and omits some. The repertoire consists of roughly 100,000 clones, with about nine tenths occurring once and the leading ten covering about 3.9%. Sequencing was carried out using peripheral blood. These receptors were taken from a woman aged 50 to 65 in a cohort sampled during active COVID-19.

V is TRBV7-2 and J is TRBJ2-1; 7 bases match TRBD2. CDR3 length: 16 residues. The germline V gene has CDR1 SGHTA and CDR2 FQGNSA. Losses at the gene ends were 5 bases for V and 0 bases for J; bases not matched to a gene: 7. The CDR3 is CASSRSGASSYNEQFF. DNA of the CDR3: TGTGCCAGCAGCCGGAGCGGGGCGAGCTCCTACAATGAGCAGTTCTTC.

CDR3 protein: CSASRAGTGNTGELFF. The CDR3 nucleotides read TGCAGTGCTAGTAGGGCCGGGACAGGAAACACCGGGGAGCTGTTTTTT. The rearrangement uses TRBV20-1 and TRBJ2-2; 8 bases are a match to TRBD1. This CDR3 is built from 16 residues. V was pared by 3 bases and J by 2 bases, with 8 bases of the junction left unmatched. Germline CDR1 and CDR2: DFQATT and SNEGSKA (reference sequence).

The chain employs TRBV7-8 and TRBJ2-5, with TRBD2 matching over 9 bases. The ends lost 6 bases at V and 5 bases at J; junction bases unmatched: 10. The CDR3 length is 15 residues. Germline V lookup: CDR1 SGHVS, CDR2 FQNEAQ. The CDR3 DNA reads TGTGCCAGCAGTCAACCCGGGACTAGCATCGAGACCCAGTACTTC. As protein: CASSQPGTSIETQYF. The full variable domain, completed using reference TRBV7-8 and TRBJ2-5, is GAGVSQSPRYKVAKRGQDVALRCDPISGHVSLFWYQQALGQGPEFLTYFQNEAQLDKSGLPSDRFFAERPEGSVSTLKIQRTQQEDSAVYLCASSQPGTSIETQYFGPGTRLLVL.

This chain links TRBV6-5 with TRBJ1-1, with TRBD1 matching 9 bases. Trimming took 5 bases from V and 1 from J; bases not matched to a gene: 2. CDR1 MNHEY and CDR2 SVGAGI come from the germline V gene. This CDR3 contains 14 residues. The CDR3 DNA reads TGTGCCAGCAGTCAGACAGGGGGGAACACTGAAGCTTTCTTT. Its translation: CASSQTGGNTEAFF.

The chain has TRBV10-1 and TRBJ2-1, with TRBD1 matching 9 bases. In germline, CDR1 is WNHNN, CDR2 SYGVQD (reference sequence). V dropped 4 bases and J dropped 6; count of bases not matched to a gene: 4. The CDR3 is made up of 14 amino acids. The CDR3 loop is CASSGDREGNEQFF. CDR3 nucleotide sequence: TGCGCCAGCAGTGGGGACAGGGAGGGCAATGAGCAGTTCTTC.

The chain uses TRBV6-1 and TRBJ1-1; 7 bases map to TRBD1. The CDR3 has 13 amino acids. The V gene's germline CDR1 is MNHNS and CDR2 SASEGT. V gave up 0 bases and J gave up 9 bases; unmatched junction bases: 4. CDR3 residues: CASSEARDRKAFF. Here the CDR3 DNA reads TGTGCCAGCAGTGAAGCGCGGGACAGAAAAGCTTTCTTT.

The V gene is TRBV3-1 (or the pseudogene TRBV3-2), the J gene TRBJ2-7, with D possibly matching TRBD1 (6 bases). V shed 5 bases and J shed 9 bases, with 17 bases lying between them. Germline V gives CDR1 LGHDT, CDR2 YNNKEL (reference sequence). The CDR3 has 13 amino acids. The CDR3 protein is CASSSVVRGLQYF. CDR3 DNA sequence: TGTGCCAGCAGCTCGGTTGTCAGGGGCCTGCAGTACTTC.

This rearrangement joins TRBV5-4 to TRBJ2-1; the match to TRBD1 covers 10 bases. This CDR3 region has 15 residues. V shed 3 bases and J 9 bases; nucleotides not matched to a gene: 9. The germline V gene has CDR1 SGHNT and CDR2 YYREEE (reference sequence). CDR3 sequence (DNA): TGTGCCAGCAGCTCGGACAGGGGGGGTTTCGGTGAGCAGTTCTTC. This gives the protein CASSSDRGGFGEQFF. Together with reference TRBV5-4 and TRBJ2-1, the CDR3 gives the full variable domain: ETGVTQSPTHLIKTRGQQVTLRCSSQSGHNTVSWYQQALGQGPQFIFQYYREEENGRGNFPPRFSGLQFPNYSSELNVNALELDDSALYLCASSSDRGGFGEQFFGPGTRLTVL.